These 28 T cell receptor beta chains were all obtained from the same sample, sequenced in a study of blood T cell repertoires in COVID-19. TCRdb's table, derived via immunoSEQ multiplex PCR, lists solely in-frame clones and lacks some. The profile shows 110,000 or so clones, approximately 90% of them singletons. Sequencing was performed on peripheral blood. The receptors derive from a human donor with acute or convalescent COVID-19. The donor label of this sample is uncertain.

J is TRBJ1-2 and V is TRBV7-6; D gene unclear. Trimming left V 1 base short and J 2 bases short, with 8 bases between. Per the germline V gene, CDR1 is SGHVS and CDR2 is FNYEAQ. This CDR3 has 14 residues. The CDR3 protein is CASSLGPRNYGYTF. The CDR3 DNA reads TGTGCCAGCAGCTTAGGACCCAGGAACTATGGCTACACCTTC.

The chain combines TRBV30 with TRBJ1-3; 9 bases are shared with TRBD1. The CDR3 is 13 residues long. Germline V lookup: CDR1 GTSNPN, CDR2 SVGIG (reference sequence). V shed 2 bases, J shed 4 bases, and the junction held 0 bases outside the gene matches. The CDR3 region is CAWSTGGGNTIYF. The DNA for the CDR3 is TGTGCCTGGAGTACAGGGGGCGGAAACACCATATATTTT. Filled out from reference TRBV30 and TRBJ1-3, the complete variable domain reads SQTIHQWPATLVQPVGSPLSLECTVEGTSNPNLYWYRQAAGRGLQLLFYSVGIGQISSEVPQNLSASRPQDRQFILSSKKLLLSDSGFYLCAWSTGGGNTIYFGEGSWLTVV.

The chain has TRBV7-2 and TRBJ1-5; the match to TRBD1 covers 12 bases. With 4 bases clipped from V and 6 bases from J, the junction kept 7 bases outside the gene matches. The CDR3 runs 16 residues. Germline lookup yields CDR1 SGHTA and CDR2 FQGNSA. The CDR3 bases are TGTGCCAGCAGCTCGGGACAGGGGGCGATGGTTCAGCCCCAGCATTTT. It codes for CASSSGQGAMVQPQHF.

The table lists this clone with a few counts. The chain employs TRBV15 and TRBJ1-4; the D is unclear. The V end lost 4 bases, the J end lost 4 bases, and 13 bases lay between the germline ends. CDR1 and CDR2 (germline): LNHNV, YYDKDF (reference sequence). The CDR3 runs 15 residues. CDR3 nucleotides: TGTGCCACCAGCATACCTCCGGGGAATAATGAAAAACTGTTTTTT. Its translation is CATSIPPGNNEKLFF.

V usage is TRBV5-5 and J usage is TRBJ1-2, with D uncertain. Germline loops: CDR1 SGHKS, CDR2 YYEKEE (reference sequence). The CDR3 loop spans 11 amino acids. V was cut by 4 bases and J by 2 bases, with 3 bases left in between. The CDR3 sequence: CASSPNYGYTF. CDR3 DNA: TGTGCCAGCAGCCCGAACTATGGCTACACCTTC.

CDR3 bases: TGTGCCAGTAGTATCCGAGCCGGGGAGACCCAAGAGACCCAGTACTTC. It yields the protein CASSIRAGETQETQYF. This chain links TRBV19 with TRBJ2-5, with D perhaps matching TRBD2 (5 bases). CDR3 length equals 16 residues. Germline CDR1 is LNHDA and CDR2 is SQIVND (reference sequence). With 3 bases removed from V and 1 base from J, the gap between germline ends came to 15 bases. Together with reference TRBV19 and TRBJ2-5, the CDR3 gives the full variable domain: DGGITQSPKYLFRKEGQNVTLSCEQNLNHDAMYWYRQDPGQGLRLIYYSQIVNDFQKGDIAEGYSVSREKKESFPLTVTSAQKNPTAFYLCASSIRAGETQETQYFGPGTRLLVL.

The V call is TRBV28, the J call TRBJ2-3, with TRBD1 as a possible D gene (5 bases). The CDR3 runs to 14 residues. Germline CDR1 reads MDHEN; CDR2 reads SYDVKM. The V gene lost 5 bases and the J gene lost 5 bases, with 14 bases spanning the gap. This CDR3 is CASSPWGSRDTQYF. The CDR3 DNA reads as TGTGCCAGCAGTCCGTGGGGCTCACGAGATACGCAGTATTTT. Together with reference TRBV28 and TRBJ2-3, the CDR3 gives the full variable domain: DVKVTQSSRYLVKRTGEKVFLECVQDMDHENMFWYRQDPGLGLRLIYFSYDVKMKEKGDIPEGYSVSREKKERFSLILESASTNQTSMYLCASSPWGSRDTQYFGPGTRLTVL.

The chain has TRBV7-2 and TRBJ2-1, with D unclear. V was clipped by 4 bases and J by 6 bases, with 19 bases between them. The CDR3 spans 16 residues. CDR1 is SGHTA and CDR2 is FQGNSA in the germline V gene. The CDR3 loop is CASSWAVGSGFNEQFF. CDR3 nucleotide sequence: TGTGCCAGCAGCTGGGCCGTCGGAAGTGGGTTCAATGAGCAGTTCTTC.

V is TRBV18 and J is TRBJ1-2; 9 nucleotides line up with TRBD1. Losses at the gene ends were 6 bases for V and 5 bases for J; bases not matched to a gene: 10. Per the germline V gene, CDR1 is KGHSH and CDR2 is LQKENI. This CDR3 comprises 15 residues. The CDR3 sequence: CASSDRDREGYGYTF. The CDR3 DNA is TGTGCCAGCTCTGATCGGGACAGGGAAGGGTATGGCTACACCTTC.

The chain employs TRBV28 and TRBJ1-1, with D hard to call. Trimming took 6 bases from V and 1 from J, leaving 6 bases between them. Germline CDR1 is MDHEN and CDR2 is SYDVKM. The CDR3 contains 12 residues. CDR3 in DNA: TGTGCCAGCAGATATCGGAACACTGAAGCTTTCTTT. This codes for CASRYRNTEAFF.

This clone was recorded only once. The CDR3 protein is CASSLDGSRYTQYF. The CDR3 DNA sequence: TGCGCCAGCAGCTTGGACGGGAGCAGGTATACGCAGTATTTT. This chain joins TRBV5-1 and TRBJ2-3; D is perhaps TRBD2 (6 bases). The CDR3 loop spans 14 amino acids. Germline CDR1 and CDR2: SGHRS and YFSETQ. Trimming pared 0 bases from V and 7 bases from J, leaving 12 bases between.

This chain links TRBV18 with TRBJ2-5; 13 nucleotides line up with TRBD2. The CDR3 has 16 amino acids. Germline CDR1 reads KGHSH; CDR2 reads LQKENI. J gave up 0 bases and V 3 bases, and 1 base lay outside the gene matches. The CDR3 nucleotides are TGTGCCAGCTCACCGGGACTAGCGGGGAACCAAGAGACCCAGTACTTC. Protein product: CASSPGLAGNQETQYF.

The rearrangement joins TRBV6-5 to TRBJ2-3; D ambiguous. V was clipped by 4 bases and J by 2 bases, with 10 bases between them. Germline CDR1 reads MNHEY; CDR2 reads SVGAGI. The CDR3 covers 14 residues. CDR3 sequence reads: CASSSTSPTDTQYF. The CDR3 DNA follows: TGTGCCAGCAGTTCCACATCTCCCACAGATACGCAGTATTTT.

The V call is TRBV10-1, the J call TRBJ1-2; D is perhaps TRBD1 (6 bases). V lost 10 bases and J lost 4, with 16 bases in between. The CDR3 is made up of 13 amino acids. Germline V gene lookup returns CDR1 WNHNN and CDR2 SYGVQD (reference sequence). The CDR3 DNA reads as TGCGCCACCGCAGGGCCAGGGGTCTATGGCTACACCTTC. Its translation: CATAGPGVYGYTF.

The chain uses TRBV5-4 and TRBJ2-7; D ambiguous. Germline assignment: CDR1 SGHNT and CDR2 YYREEE (reference sequence). The CDR3 length is 13 residues. With 0 bases removed from V and 3 bases from J, the gap between germline ends came to 7 bases. The CDR3 loop reads CASSLGPHYEQYF. Written as DNA, the CDR3 is TGTGCCAGCAGCTTGGGGCCCCACTACGAGCAGTACTTC.

The chain is built from TRBV6-5 and TRBJ2-7; D gene uncertain. Germline lookup yields CDR1 MNHEY and CDR2 SVGAGI. The V gene lost 0 bases and the J gene lost 4 bases, with 4 bases spanning the gap. This CDR3 spans 12 amino acids. CDR3 nucleotide sequence: TGTGCCAGCAGTTACTCGCAGTACGAGCAGTACTTC. It specifies CASSYSQYEQYF.

The chain is built from TRBV5-1 and TRBJ2-3; 9 positions match TRBD2. The CDR3 extends over 16 amino acids. V lost 7 bases and J lost 9; bases outside the gene matches: 18. Germline V lookup: CDR1 SGHRS, CDR2 YFSETQ. The CDR3 is CASGKGGGRADGTQYF. The CDR3, as DNA: TGCGCCAGCGGGAAGGGCGGCGGGAGGGCCGACGGCACGCAGTATTTT.

The chain combines TRBV6-6 with TRBJ2-7, with D maybe TRBD2 (6 bases). Per the germline V gene, CDR1 is MNHNY and CDR2 is SVGAGI (reference sequence). CDR3 length: 13 amino acids. V lost 4 bases and J lost 3, with 10 bases in between. Here the CDR3 reads CASSLEGLYEQYF. CDR3 in DNA: TGTGCCAGCAGTTTGGAGGGGCTCTACGAGCAGTACTTC.

The V call is TRBV6-5, the J call TRBJ1-2; D call uncertain. V was pared by 2 bases and J by 0 bases, with 7 bases between. This CDR3 comprises 14 residues. Germline CDR1 and CDR2: MNHEY and SVGAGI. The CDR3 here is CASSYGIPNYGYTF. As DNA, the CDR3 is TGTGCCAGCAGTTACGGCATACCTAACTATGGCTACACCTTC.

The V gene is TRBV27, the J gene TRBJ2-3; the D gene is possibly TRBD2 (5 bases). The CDR3 runs 16 residues. V lost 7 bases and J lost 0, with 17 bases in between. The germline CDR1 and CDR2 sequences are MNHEY and SMNVEV (reference sequence). CDR3 in amino acids: CASTPGWGVSTDTQYF. CDR3 DNA: TGTGCCAGCACCCCGGGGTGGGGAGTTAGCACAGATACGCAGTATTTT.

The table lists this clone with a few counts. The rearrangement links TRBV7-9 to TRBJ2-3; D may be TRBD1 (6 bases). Trimming left V 4 bases short and J 4 bases short, with 12 bases between. CDR1 SEHNR and CDR2 FQNEAQ come from the germline V gene (reference sequence). CDR3 length equals 14 residues. The CDR3 sequence is CASSYVGAADTQYF. The DNA for the CDR3 is TGTGCCAGCAGCTACGTGGGGGCAGCAGATACGCAGTATTTT.

This clone was seen only once. This rearrangement joins TRBV2 to TRBJ2-7; no clear D. V was pared by 6 bases and J by 0 bases, with 18 bases between. The germline CDR1 and CDR2 sequences are SNHLY and FYNNEI. The CDR3 runs to 16 residues. CDR3 nucleotide sequence: TGTGCCAGCAGCAGAGGCTTCGTCTGGGTCTCCTACGAGCAGTACTTC. Translation: CASSRGFVWVSYEQYF.

This chain joins TRBV18 and TRBJ2-1; D call uncertain. V lost 0 bases, J lost 3 bases, and 3 bases lay in between. Germline V CDR1 and CDR2: KGHSH, LQKENI. The CDR3 loop spans 13 amino acids. In DNA form, the CDR3 reads TGTGCCAGCTCACCACCGAGCTACAATGAGCAGTTCTTC. This codes for CASSPPSYNEQFF.

This chain joins TRBV29-1 and TRBJ1-2; the match to TRBD1 covers 9 bases. Germline V gives CDR1 SQVTM, CDR2 ANQGSEA. The trim removed 6 bases at V and 10 bases at J, leaving 15 bases unmatched. There are 14 residues in the CDR3. CDR3 bases: TGCAGCGTCGCACATGCCGGGACAGGGATAGACTACACCTTC. Translated, it gives CSVAHAGTGIDYTF. Based on the CDR3 plus reference TRBV29-1 and TRBJ1-2, the full variable domain is SAVISQKPSRDICQRGTSLTIQCQVDSQVTMMFWYRQQPGQSLTLIATANQGSEATYESGFVIDKFPISRPNLTFSTLTVSNMSPEDSSIYLCSVAHAGTGIDYTFGSGTRLTVV.

This clone was observed once. The CDR3 sequence is CASSPDTGTYQETQYF. CDR3 coding DNA: TGTGCCAGCAGTCCGGACACCGGGACTTATCAAGAGACCCAGTACTTC. V usage is TRBV27 and J usage is TRBJ2-5, with D tentatively TRBD2 (6 bases). The germline V and J ends were trimmed by 5 bases and 2 bases, with 18 bases remaining between them. CDR3 size: 16 residues. Germline V gene sequence: CDR1 MNHEY, CDR2 SMNVEV (reference sequence).

The V and J genes are TRBV6-5 and TRBJ2-5; D is perhaps TRBD1 (6 bases). Germline values: CDR1 MNHEY, CDR2 SVGAGI. The CDR3 runs 13 residues. The germline V and J ends were trimmed by 6 bases and 0 bases, with 8 bases remaining between them. The CDR3 region has the DNA TGTGCCAGCAGGCAGGGGTACCAAGAGACCCAGTACTTC. Amino acid sequence: CASRQGYQETQYF.

This clone was seen just once. The chain couples TRBV7-3 to TRBJ2-3, with 9 bases identical to TRBD2. Per the germline V gene, CDR1 is SGHTA and CDR2 is FQGTGA. The CDR3 contains 15 residues. The junction had 5 bases not matched to a gene; V was cut back by 3 bases and J by 4 bases. The CDR3 protein is CASSFSSGVPDTQYF. The CDR3 nucleotides read TGTGCCAGCAGCTTCTCTAGCGGGGTCCCAGATACGCAGTATTTT.

The chain combines TRBV6-5 with TRBJ1-1; TRBD1 agrees at 10 bases. Unmatched junction bases numbered 5, after V lost 2 bases and J lost 5 bases. This CDR3 has 15 residues. Germline CDR1 reads MNHEY; CDR2 reads SVGAGI. The DNA for the CDR3 is TGTGCCAGCAGTTACAGGGGACAGGGGATAACTGAAGCTTTCTTT. Translated: CASSYRGQGITEAFF.